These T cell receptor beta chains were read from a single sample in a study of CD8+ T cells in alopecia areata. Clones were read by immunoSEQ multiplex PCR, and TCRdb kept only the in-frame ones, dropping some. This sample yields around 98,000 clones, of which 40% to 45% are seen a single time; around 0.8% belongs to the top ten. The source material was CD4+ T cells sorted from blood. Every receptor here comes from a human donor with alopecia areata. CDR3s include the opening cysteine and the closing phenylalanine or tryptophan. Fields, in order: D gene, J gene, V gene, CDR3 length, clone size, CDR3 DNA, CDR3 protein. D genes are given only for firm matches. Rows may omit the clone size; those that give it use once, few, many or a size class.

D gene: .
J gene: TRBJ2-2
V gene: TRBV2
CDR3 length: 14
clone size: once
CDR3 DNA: TGTGCCAGCACGGCGGGGACTTTCACCGGGGAGCTGTTTTTT
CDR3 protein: CASTAGTFTGELFF

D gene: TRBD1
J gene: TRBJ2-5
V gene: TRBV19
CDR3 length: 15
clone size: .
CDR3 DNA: TGTGCCAGTACCCCAAAGGGGACAGGGAGCGAGACCCAGTACTTC
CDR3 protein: CASTPKGTGSETQYF

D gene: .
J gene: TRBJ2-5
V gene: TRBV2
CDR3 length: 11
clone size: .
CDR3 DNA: TGTGCCAGCGAGGGCTACAAGACCCAGTACTTC
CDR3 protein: CASEGYKTQYF

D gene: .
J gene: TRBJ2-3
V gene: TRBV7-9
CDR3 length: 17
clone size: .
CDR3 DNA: TGTGCCAGCAGCCATAGTGGCCCTTCCAGGGCCACAGATACGCAGTATTTT
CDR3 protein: CASSHSGPSRATDTQYF

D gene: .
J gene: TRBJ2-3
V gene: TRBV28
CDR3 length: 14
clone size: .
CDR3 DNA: TGTGCCAGCAGTTTGGCCCCCGTTAAAGATACGCAGTATTTT
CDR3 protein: CASSLAPVKDTQYF

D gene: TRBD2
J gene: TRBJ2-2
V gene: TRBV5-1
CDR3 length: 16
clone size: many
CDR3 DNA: TGCGCCAGCAGCTTTAGCGGGAAGCTAACCACCGGGGAGCTGTTTTTT
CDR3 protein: CASSFSGKLTTGELFF

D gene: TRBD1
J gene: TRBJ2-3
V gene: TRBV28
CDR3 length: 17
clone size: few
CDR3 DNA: TGTGCCAGCAGTTGGTGGACAGGGATGCTGGGGGCTGATACGCAGTATTTT
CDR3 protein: CASSWWTGMLGADTQYF

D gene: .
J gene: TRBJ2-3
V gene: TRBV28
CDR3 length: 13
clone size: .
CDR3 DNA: TGTGCCAGCAGTTTAAGGGTGGGAGATACGCAGTATTTT
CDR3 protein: CASSLRVGDTQYF

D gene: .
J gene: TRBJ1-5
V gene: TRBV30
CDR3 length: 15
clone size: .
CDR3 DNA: TGTGCCTGGAGTTCAGCAGGAGGGGGCAATCAGCCCCAGCATTTT
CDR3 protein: CAWSSAGGGNQPQHF

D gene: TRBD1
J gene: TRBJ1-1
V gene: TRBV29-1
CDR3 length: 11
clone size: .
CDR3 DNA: TGCAGCCTAAGACAGGGGACGGAGGCTTTCTTT
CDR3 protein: CSLRQGTEAFF

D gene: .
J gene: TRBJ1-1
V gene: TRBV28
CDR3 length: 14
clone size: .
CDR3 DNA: TGTGCCAGCAGCCGATCTCGAAAGAACACTGAAGCTTTCTTT
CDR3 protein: CASSRSRKNTEAFF

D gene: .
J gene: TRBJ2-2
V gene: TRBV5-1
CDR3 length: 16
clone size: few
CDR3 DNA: TGCGCCAGCAGCCCGCCCGGGTCCGCGAACACCGGGGAGCTGTTTTTT
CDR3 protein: CASSPPGSANTGELFF

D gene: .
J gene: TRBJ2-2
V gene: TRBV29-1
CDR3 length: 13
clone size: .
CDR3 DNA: TGCAGCACCTCGGAGGGCGGGACCGGGGAGCTGTTTTTT
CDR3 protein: CSTSEGGTGELFF

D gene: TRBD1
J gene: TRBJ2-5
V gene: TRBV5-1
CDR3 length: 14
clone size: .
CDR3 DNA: TGCGCCAGCAGGAGCGGGACAGGGAGAGAGACCCAGTACTTC
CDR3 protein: CASRSGTGRETQYF

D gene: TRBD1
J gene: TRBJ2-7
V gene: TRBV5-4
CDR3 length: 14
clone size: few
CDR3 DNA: TGTGCCAGCAGCTTGGACAGGGGGTCCTACGAGCAGTACTTC
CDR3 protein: CASSLDRGSYEQYF

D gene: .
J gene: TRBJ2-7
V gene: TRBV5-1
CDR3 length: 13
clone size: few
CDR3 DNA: TGCGCCAGCAGCCCAGGCCTATCCTACGAGCAGTACTTC
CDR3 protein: CASSPGLSYEQYF

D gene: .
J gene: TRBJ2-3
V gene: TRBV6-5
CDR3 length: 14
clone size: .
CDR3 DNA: TGTGCCAGCGCAGGGGACAATGGGGTTCGCGGCCAGTATTTT
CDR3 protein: CASAGDNGVRGQYF

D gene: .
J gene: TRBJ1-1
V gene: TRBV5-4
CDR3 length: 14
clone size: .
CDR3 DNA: TGTGCCAGCAGCTTTACGACAGGGAACACTGAAGCTTTCTTT
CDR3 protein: CASSFTTGNTEAFF

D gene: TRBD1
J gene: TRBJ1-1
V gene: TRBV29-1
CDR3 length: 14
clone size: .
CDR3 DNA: TGCAGCGTTGATCCGACAGGGGCAAACACTGAAGCTTTCTTT
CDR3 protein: CSVDPTGANTEAFF

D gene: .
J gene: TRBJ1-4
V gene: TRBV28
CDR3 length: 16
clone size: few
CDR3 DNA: TGTGCCAGCAGTTCTACCCACCTGAGAGCTAATGAAAAACTGTTTTTT
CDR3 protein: CASSSTHLRANEKLFF

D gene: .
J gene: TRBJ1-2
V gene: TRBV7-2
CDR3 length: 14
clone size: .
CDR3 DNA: TGTGCCAGCAGCTTACAAGCCCGAAACTATGGCTACACCTTC
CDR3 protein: CASSLQARNYGYTF

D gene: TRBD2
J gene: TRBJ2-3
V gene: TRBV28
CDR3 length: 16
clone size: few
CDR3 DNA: TGTGCCAGCAGTCGATCTAGCGGATTTAGCACAGATACGCAGTATTTT
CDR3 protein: CASSRSSGFSTDTQYF

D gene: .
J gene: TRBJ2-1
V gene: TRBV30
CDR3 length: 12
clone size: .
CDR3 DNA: TGTGCCTGGAGTGCTGACTACAATGAGCAGTTCTTC
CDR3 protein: CAWSADYNEQFF

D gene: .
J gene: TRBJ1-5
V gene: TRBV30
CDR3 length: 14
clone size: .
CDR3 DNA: TGTGCCTGGAGTGTACTGGATAGCAATCAGCCCCAGCATTTT
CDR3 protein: CAWSVLDSNQPQHF

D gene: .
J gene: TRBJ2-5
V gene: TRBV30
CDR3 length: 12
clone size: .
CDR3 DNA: TGTGCCTGGAGCCCCTCCCAAGAGACCCAGTACTTC
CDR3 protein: CAWSPSQETQYF

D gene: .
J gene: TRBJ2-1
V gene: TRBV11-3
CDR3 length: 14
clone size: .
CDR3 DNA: TGTGCCAGCAGCCCCCAGGGGTCTGGCCATGAGCAGTTCTTC
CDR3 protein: CASSPQGSGHEQFF

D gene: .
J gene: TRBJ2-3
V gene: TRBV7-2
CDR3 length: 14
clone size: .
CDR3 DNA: TGTGCCAGCAGCTTCGGACCTAGCACAGATACGCAGTATTTT
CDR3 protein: CASSFGPSTDTQYF

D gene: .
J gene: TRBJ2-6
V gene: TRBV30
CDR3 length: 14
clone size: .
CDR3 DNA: TGTGCCTGGAAGTGGGACTCTGGGGCCAACGTCCTGACTTTC
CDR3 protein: CAWKWDSGANVLTF

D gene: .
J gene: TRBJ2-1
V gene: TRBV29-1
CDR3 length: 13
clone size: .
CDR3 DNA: TGCAGCGCCCGGCGCGACCCCAGGAGTGAGCAGTTCTTC
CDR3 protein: CSARRDPRSEQFF

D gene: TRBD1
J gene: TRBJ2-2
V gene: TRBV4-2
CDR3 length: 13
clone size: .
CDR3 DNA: TGTGCCAGCTCACGCAGGGGGCCCGGGGAGCTGTTTTTT
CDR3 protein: CASSRRGPGELFF

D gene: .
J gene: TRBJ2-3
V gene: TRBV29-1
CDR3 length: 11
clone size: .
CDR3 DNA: TGCAGCCCCAGGGGCACAGATACGCAGTATTTT
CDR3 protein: CSPRGTDTQYF

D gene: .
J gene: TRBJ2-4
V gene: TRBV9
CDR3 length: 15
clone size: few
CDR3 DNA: TGTGCCAGCAGCCCAACCGACGTAAGCAAAAACATTCAGTACTTC
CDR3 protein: CASSPTDVSKNIQYF

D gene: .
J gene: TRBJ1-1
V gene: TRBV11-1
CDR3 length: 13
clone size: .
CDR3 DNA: TGTGCCAGCAGCTTAATTCGGAACACTGAAGCTTTCTTT
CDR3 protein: CASSLIRNTEAFF

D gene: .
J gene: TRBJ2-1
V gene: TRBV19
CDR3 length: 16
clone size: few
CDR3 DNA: TGTGCCAGTAAGCGGAACCACCAGGTCACCTACAATGAGCAGTTCTTC
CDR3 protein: CASKRNHQVTYNEQFF

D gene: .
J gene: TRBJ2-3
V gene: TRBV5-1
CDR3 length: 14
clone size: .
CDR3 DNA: TGCGCCAGCAGCTTGGGAAGCGGCACAGATACGCAGTATTTT
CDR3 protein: CASSLGSGTDTQYF

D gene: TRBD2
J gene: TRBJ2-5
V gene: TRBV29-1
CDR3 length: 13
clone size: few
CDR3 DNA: TGCAGCGTTGAAGTACTAGCGCAAGAGACCCAGTACTTC
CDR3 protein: CSVEVLAQETQYF

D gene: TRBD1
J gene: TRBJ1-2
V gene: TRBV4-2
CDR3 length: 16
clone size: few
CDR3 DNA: TGTGCCAGCAGCCAGGGTGTAGGGGACAGAGACTATGGCTACACCTTC
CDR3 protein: CASSQGVGDRDYGYTF

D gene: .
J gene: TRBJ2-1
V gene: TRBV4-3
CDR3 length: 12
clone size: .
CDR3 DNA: TGCGCCAGCAGCCAAGACTGGGGTGCGCAGTTCTTC
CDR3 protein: CASSQDWGAQFF

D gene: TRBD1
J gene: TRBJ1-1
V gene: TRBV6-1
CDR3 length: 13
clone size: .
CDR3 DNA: TGTGCCAGCAGAACCGACAGGGGAGCTGAAGCTTTCTTT
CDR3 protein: CASRTDRGAEAFF

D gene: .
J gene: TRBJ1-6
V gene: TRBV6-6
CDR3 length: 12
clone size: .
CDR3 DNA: TGTGCCAGCAGACCAGGGGATTCACCCCTCCACTTT
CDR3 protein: CASRPGDSPLHF

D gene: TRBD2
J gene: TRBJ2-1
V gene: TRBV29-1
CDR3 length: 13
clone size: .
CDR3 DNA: TGCAGCGTCAGGGGACTAGCGGGCAATGAGCAGTTCTTC
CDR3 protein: CSVRGLAGNEQFF

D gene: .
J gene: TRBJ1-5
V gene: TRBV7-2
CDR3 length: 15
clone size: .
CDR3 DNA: TGTGCCAGCAGCTCCGTGGGCATTCAGAATCAGCCCCAGCATTTT
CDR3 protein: CASSSVGIQNQPQHF

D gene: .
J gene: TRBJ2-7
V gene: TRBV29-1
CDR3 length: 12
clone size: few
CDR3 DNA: TGCAGCGGGGGGACGGGCCGTTACGAGCAGTACTTC
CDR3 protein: CSGGTGRYEQYF

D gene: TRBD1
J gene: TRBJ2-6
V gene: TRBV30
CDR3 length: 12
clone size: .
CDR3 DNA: TGTGCCGTGACAGGGGGCGCGAACGTCCTGACTTTC
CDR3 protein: CAVTGGANVLTF

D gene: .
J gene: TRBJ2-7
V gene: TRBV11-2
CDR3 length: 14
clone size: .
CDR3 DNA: TGTGCCAGCAGCTTAACCCCGCGCCCCTACGAGCAGTACTTC
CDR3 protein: CASSLTPRPYEQYF

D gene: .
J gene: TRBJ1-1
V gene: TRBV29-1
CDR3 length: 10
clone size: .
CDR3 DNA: TGCAGCGTGCAGGGTGCTGAAGCTTTCTTT
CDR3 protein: CSVQGAEAFF

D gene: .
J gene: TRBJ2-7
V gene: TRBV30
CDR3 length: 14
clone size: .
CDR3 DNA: TGTGCCTGGAAGGATAAGAAGGGAGTTTACGAGCAGTACTTC
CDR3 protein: CAWKDKKGVYEQYF

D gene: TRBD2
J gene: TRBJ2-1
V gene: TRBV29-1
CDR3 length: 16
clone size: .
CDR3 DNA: TGCAGCGCTAGTGGGAGGGGACTAGCGGGGGACAATGAGCAGTTCTTC
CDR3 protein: CSASGRGLAGDNEQFF

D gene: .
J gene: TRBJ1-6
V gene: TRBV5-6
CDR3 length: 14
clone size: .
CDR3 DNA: TGTGCCAGCAGCTTGGGGCAGGGGAATTCACCCCTCCACTTT
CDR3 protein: CASSLGQGNSPLHF

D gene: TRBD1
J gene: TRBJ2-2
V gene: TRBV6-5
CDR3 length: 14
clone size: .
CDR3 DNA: TGTGCCAGCAGACACGACAGGGCCGCCGGGGAGCTGTTTTTT
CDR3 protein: CASRHDRAAGELFF

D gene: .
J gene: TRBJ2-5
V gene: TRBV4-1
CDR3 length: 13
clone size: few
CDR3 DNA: TGCGCCAGCAGCCGGATGGTCCAAGAGACCCAGTACTTC
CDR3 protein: CASSRMVQETQYF

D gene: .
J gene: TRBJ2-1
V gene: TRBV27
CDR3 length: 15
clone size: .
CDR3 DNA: TGTGCCAGCAGCCCTAGGGGGGGATCCCACAATGAGCAGTTCTTC
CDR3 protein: CASSPRGGSHNEQFF

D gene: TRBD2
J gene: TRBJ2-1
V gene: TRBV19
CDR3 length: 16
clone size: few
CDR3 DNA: TGTGCCAGTAGTATAGGTTTAGCGGGGGGGCACAATGAGCAGTTCTTC
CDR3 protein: CASSIGLAGGHNEQFF

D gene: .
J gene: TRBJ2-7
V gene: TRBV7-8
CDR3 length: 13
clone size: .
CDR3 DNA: TGTGCCAGCACCAAAAGGCCGAACGGGGAGCAGTACTTC
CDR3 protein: CASTKRPNGEQYF